This is a list of T cell receptor beta chains from one sample in a study of regulatory T cells in long-lasting Graves disease. TCRdb re-analysed the multiplex PCR reads in MiXCR, keeping a single row per CDR3 protein. The sample lists 400,000 to 500,000 distinct CDR3 sequences, less than 25% seen once, with 7.8% in the top ten. Source: peripheral blood mononuclear cells (PBMCs), taken when the disease was refractory, from a patient treated with antithyroid drugs. The receptors were sampled from a female donor with Graves disease. The CDR3 runs from the conserved cysteine through the conserved F or W. The order of the fields is clone size, J gene, V gene, D gene, CDR3 length, CDR3 DNA, CDR3 protein. D genes are given only for firm matches. Size values are once, few and many counts, or a class for expanded clones, and some rows have none.

>.|TRBJ1-2|TRBV5-6|.|15
TGTGCCAGCAGCCGCCGACAGAAGGTGGTCTATGGCTACACCTTC
CASSRRQKVVYGYTF
>.|TRBJ2-1|TRBV29-1|.|14
TGCAGCGCCAGTAGCTCGAGCTCCTACAATGAGCAGTTCTTC
CSASSSSSYNEQFF
>many|TRBJ1-5|TRBV2|TRBD1|16
TGTGCCAGCAGTCTACCCAGGGGGGGGGGCAATCAGCCCCAGCATTTT
CASSLPRGGGNQPQHF
>.|TRBJ1-2|TRBV4-1|.|15
TGCGCCAGCAGCCAAGGACACATAGCTAACTATGGCTACACCTTC
CASSQGHIANYGYTF
>.|TRBJ2-1|TRBV5-1|TRBD2|15
TGCGCCAGCAGCTTGCCACTAGCGGTCGAAAATGAGCAGTTCTTC
CASSLPLAVENEQFF
>many|TRBJ2-4|TRBV11-2|.|15
TGTGCCAGCAGCCCCTATAGTGGGGTCGGTAACATTCAGTACTTC
CASSPYSGVGNIQYF
>many|TRBJ1-5|TRBV7-8|.|17
TGTGCCAGCAGCTTAGCGCGTGGCGCCCAGTCAAATCAGCCCCAGCATTTT
CASSLARGAQSNQPQHF
>.|TRBJ2-6|TRBV10-1|.|18
TGCGCCAGCAGTGAACAGGACGGATTTTCTCTGGGAGCCAACGTCCTGACTTTC
CASSEQDGFSLGANVLTF
>.|TRBJ2-3|TRBV27|.|17
TGTGCCAGCAGTCCCCCGAGACAGGAATATAGCACAGATACGCAGTATTTT
CASSPPRQEYSTDTQYF
>.|TRBJ1-5|TRBV4-1|TRBD1|15
TGCGCCAGCGCCCGGACAGGGGGCGCAAATCAGCCCCAGCATTTT
CASARTGGANQPQHF
>.|TRBJ2-3|TRBV12-3/TRBV12-4|.|14
TGTGCCAGCCTCCGGGACTCTAGCACAGATACGCAGTATTTT
CASLRDSSTDTQYF
>few|TRBJ2-4|TRBV2|TRBD1|12
TGTGCCAGCAGAGGGGGCCGAAACATTCAGTACTTC
CASRGGRNIQYF
>many|TRBJ1-1|TRBV12-3/TRBV12-4|TRBD1|16
TGTGCCAGCAGTTTCGGCCGGGCAGGGGGCAACACTGAAGCTTTCTTT
CASSFGRAGGNTEAFF
>.|TRBJ2-7|TRBV4-1|TRBD2|14
TGCGCCAGCACCTCAGGCGCTAGCGGGAGTCCCCAGTACTTC
CASTSGASGSPQYF
>few|TRBJ2-7|TRBV11-2|.|15
TGTGCCAGCAGCTTCCTACTAACCCTCTCCTACGAGCAGTACTTC
CASSFLLTLSYEQYF
>many|TRBJ1-1|TRBV6-1|.|14
TGTGCCAGCAGTGATCAAACAGGGTACACTGAAGCTTTCTTT
CASSDQTGYTEAFF
>many|TRBJ2-7|TRBV7-9|TRBD1|16
TGTGCCAGCACGCTTCTCCCGGGACAGGGGGCGTTCGAGCAGTACTTC
CASTLLPGQGAFEQYF
>many|TRBJ2-7|TRBV30|TRBD1|12
TGTGCCTGGCTTTCAGGGGGCTACGAGCAGTACTTC
CAWLSGGYEQYF
>few|TRBJ2-2|TRBV4-2|TRBD2|17
TGTGCCAGCAGCCAGGCCGGGACTAGCGGGAGAATCGGGGAGCTGTTTTTT
CASSQAGTSGRIGELFF
>many|TRBJ2-2|TRBV27|.|12
TGTGCCAGCAGTCTACTCGGCCGGGAGCTGTTTTTT
CASSLLGRELFF
>few|TRBJ2-7|TRBV4-2|TRBD2|15
TGTGCCAGCAGCCAAGAGCGGATAGCGGGGTACGAGCAGTACTTC
CASSQERIAGYEQYF
>few|TRBJ2-7|TRBV14|.|12
TGTGCCAGCAGCCACTATGGGGGAGAGCAGTACTTC
CASSHYGGEQYF
>.|TRBJ1-3|TRBV6-1|.|20
TGTGCCAGCAGTGAAGCGGGCCAAACACAGGGCTCTGCCTCTGGAAACACCATATATTTT
CASSEAGQTQGSASGNTIYF
>few|TRBJ2-1|TRBV3-1|.|13
TGTGCCAGCAGCTACGGGCCGGGCAATGAGCAGTTCTTC
CASSYGPGNEQFF
>.|TRBJ2-2|TRBV10-3|TRBD1|16
TGTGCCATCAACCCAGAGACAGGGGCGCTCACCGGGGAGCTGTTTTTT
CAINPETGALTGELFF
>.|TRBJ2-1|TRBV7-3|TRBD2|15
TGTGCCAGCAGCTTGGGTAGCGGGAGGGCACTTGAGCAGTTCTTC
CASSLGSGRALEQFF
>many|TRBJ2-5|TRBV24-1|TRBD2|16
TGTGCCACCAGTGACGCGGGAGGCTCCCCTCAAGAGACCCAGTACTTC
CATSDAGGSPQETQYF
>many|TRBJ1-2|TRBV30|.|11
TGTGCCTGGAGTGCCGGCTATGGCTACACCTTC
CAWSAGYGYTF
>few|TRBJ2-2|TRBV7-3|TRBD2|14
TGTGCCAGCAGCTCGGGACTATTCACCGGGGAGCTGTTTTTT
CASSSGLFTGELFF
>once|TRBJ1-6|TRBV9|.|16
TGTGCCAGCAGCTCCTCCGAAGGGTTATTGGATTCACCCCTCCACTTT
CASSSSEGLLDSPLHF
>few|TRBJ1-5|TRBV19|.|13
TGTGCCAGTATGCAGACAGGAAATCAGCCCCAGCATTTT
CASMQTGNQPQHF
>few|TRBJ2-7|TRBV6-5|.|13
TGTGCCAGCTGTTTTGCCCAACTGGGCGAGCAGTACTTC
CASCFAQLGEQYF
>.|TRBJ2-7|TRBV6-5|.|12
TGTGCCAGCAGTTTCGACCGGAGGGAGCAGTACTTC
CASSFDRREQYF
>many|TRBJ2-7|TRBV14|.|14
TGTGCCAGCAGCCAAGATTGGAGCTCCTACGAGCAGTACTTC
CASSQDWSSYEQYF
>many|TRBJ1-2|TRBV5-1|TRBD1|17
TGCGCCAGCAGGGGACAGTTGTCGCCCAGGGAGTTTAATGGCTACACCTTC
CASRGQLSPREFNGYTF
>.|TRBJ1-2|TRBV12-5|.|16
TGTGCTAGTGGTACCGACAGCGCGCCGGTTGGAGATGGCCACACCTTC
CASGTDSAPVGDGHTF
>.|TRBJ2-3|TRBV6-1|TRBD2|15
TGTGCCAGCACTGGGGGTAGCGGGAGCGGGGATACGCAGTATTTT
CASTGGSGSGDTQYF
>few|TRBJ2-5|TRBV6-1|.|13
TGTGCCAGCAGGACGGGACTCACGGAGACCCAGTACTTC
CASRTGLTETQYF
>.|TRBJ1-2|TRBV5-5|.|14
TGCGCCAGCAGCTTGGAGGGAGGGTCCGATGGCTACACCTTC
CASSLEGGSDGYTF
>.|TRBJ2-7|TRBV20-1|.|11
TGCAGTGCTGCCCTGGACAGCGAGCAGTACTTC
CSAALDSEQYF
>.|TRBJ2-7|TRBV28|TRBD2|15
TGTGCCAGCAGTCCGGGACTAGTGGGATCCTACGAGCAGTACTTC
CASSPGLVGSYEQYF
>.|TRBJ1-1|TRBV4-2|.|12
TGTGCCAGCAGCCAAGGGGCGACCTCAGCTTTCTTT
CASSQGATSAFF
>few|TRBJ1-4|TRBV29-1|TRBD1|15
TGCAGCGTTGGGGTCAGGGGGACAACTAATGAAAAACTGTTTTTT
CSVGVRGTTNEKLFF
>many|TRBJ1-5|TRBV2|.|13
TGTGCCAGCGGTCAGCGACCGGGAGGGCCCCAGCATTTT
CASGQRPGGPQHF
>many|TRBJ2-7|TRBV6-1|TRBD1|14
TGTGCCAGCAGTCATGAGGGGGCCCCCTACGAGCAGTACTTC
CASSHEGAPYEQYF
>many|TRBJ1-1|TRBV28|.|13
TGTGCCAGCAGAAACATAGGAGGCACTGAAGCTTTCTTT
CASRNIGGTEAFF
>many|TRBJ2-7|TRBV30|.|10
TGTGCCTGGAGTAAACAAAAGCAGTACTTC
CAWSKQKQYF
>many|TRBJ1-6|TRBV27|.|15
TGTGCCAGCAGTTTAATTCCAGAGGCAAATTCACCCCTCCACTTT
CASSLIPEANSPLHF